This paragraph reports one T cell receptor (beta chain). The antigen this receptor binds is unknown. Within one base of it there is no much larger clone, and no base qualities were kept. This entry comes from a study of T cell repertoires in ileal Crohn's disease (dated by TCRdb to between 2019 and 2020). Looking at the study overall: Median disease duration was around eight years, and about a third of patients were identified as active smokers at the time of surgery. Every patient underwent surgery because of a complication, which was stricturing disease in approximately 60% and penetrating disease in 39%. Roughly half of the patients were given postoperative therapy, with around eleven receiving thiopurines and around 18 receiving anti-TNF agents. M6 samples consisted of neoterminal ileum biopsies collected during postoperative colonoscopy. TCR repertoire analysis was performed in a few dozen Crohn's disease patients drawn from a prospective multicentre cohort. Running in parallel with the study was a multicentre cohort set up to find predictors of early endoscopic recurrence following ileocolonic resection. A Rutgeerts score higher than i0 was the definition used for endoscopic postoperative recurrence. A total of about 170 mucosal samples from about 50 patients were sequenced, with samples obtained at several locations on the surgical specimen and at postoperative endoscopy.

For commercial TCRB immunosequencing, 400 to 550 nanograms of biopsy DNA were submitted for each sample. CDR3 regions were amplified from genomic DNA by Adaptive Biotechnology using a two-step, amplification bias-controlled multiplex PCR. The first PCR used primers for every V and J gene segment; the second PCR added barcodes and Illumina adapters. CDR3 libraries were sequenced on an Illumina instrument. In the authors' own workflow: The analysis used both the pipelines supplied by the vendor and custom analysis of the raw data in R/Bioconductor with R version 3.3.0. Clonality, ranging from 0 to 1, was calculated as the inverse of the normalised Shannon entropy of all productive clones. The repertoire share taken up by the top 100 clones defined high-frequency clones, and only clones that passed a 95% confidence test were kept. The Simpson index measured repertoire diversity, and the Morisita-Horn index measured overlap between samples. TCRdb obtained this table from immuneACCESS and retained in-frame rearrangements with V and J assigned. These tables miss some clones; where compared with another copy, unresolved V genes account for less than half of the shortfall, and the remainder is unexplained. The V and J calls and the clone size are those of that table, but D and trimming were determined from the DNA. In this sample the table shows about 60,000 clones, around nine tenths of which occur a single time. The top ten clones comprise around 2.1% of the sample.

This sample's time point label indicates: neoterminal ileum biopsy at postoperative endoscopy, about 6 months after surgery. To be eligible, patients had to be adults with ileal or ileocolonic Crohn's disease and an indication for ileocolonic resection. Whole ileal mucosal biopsies were stored frozen at -80°C before DNA extraction. Genomic DNA was isolated from frozen whole biopsies using a TRizol-based method, and the DNA was quantified with a NanoDrop 2000 spectrophotometer. Summary of the overall study and its limitations: Endoscopic recurrence was linked to a higher percentage of high-frequency clones at surgery, and recurrence occurred in every patient whose clonality exceeded 26.8% (18/57). Mucosal CD4 and CD8 T cells were sorted and sequenced only in a subgroup of patients, whose size was not stated. Within the first year after surgery, the timing of postoperative endoscopy varied, and the median delay was around 6.7 months. Compared with CD4 T cells, sorted CD8 T cells contained more high-frequency clones, which suggests that the mucosal expansions were mostly CD8. Patients who were active smokers at surgery had a significantly higher proportion of clonal expansions than non-smokers (around 24% vs 18%, p=0.02).

Sequencing was carried out using ileal tissue. This TCR was sampled from an adult with Crohn's disease.

The nucleotides are TGTGCCAGCAGTGTGGAGTCCTACGAGCAGTACTTC. This yields the protein CASSVESYEQYF. The chain is encoded by TRBV2 joined to TRBJ2-7, with the D gene call left open. Sequences SNHLY (CDR1) and FYNNEI (CDR2) are obtained from the germline V gene. Cut back by 4 bases and 1 base, the V and J ends lie 5 bases apart. From cysteine to phenylalanine, the CDR3 is 12 amino acids long. The sequence is cut down to CDR3 DNA, 36 bases in frame from base 1.